These 30 T cell receptor beta chains were all obtained from the same sample, sequenced in a study of T cell repertoires in cytomegalovirus infection. Their recognized antigens are unknown. TCRdb called the reads again in MiXCR, with one record for every CDR3 protein. The table records fewer than 1,000,000 distinct CDR3 sequences, less than 40% of them present only once. Sample: cultured CD8+ T cells from PBMCs, taken from culture after CMV antigen stimulation. The receptors derive from a human donor in good health (CMV status not recorded). Some clones in this sample may be carry-over from other donors' samples.

CDR3 residues: CASSGGQGINNEQFF. CDR3 DNA: TGTGCCAGCAGTGGTGGACAGGGGATTAACAATGAGCAGTTCTTC. The rearrangement links TRBV28 to TRBJ2-1, with TRBD1 matching over 9 bases. V was pared by 5 bases and J by 5 bases, with 7 bases of the junction left unmatched. Germline V gene sequence: CDR1 MDHEN, CDR2 SYDVKM. The CDR3 has 15 amino acids.

Ten or more counts support this clonotype. This chain connects TRBV7-9 to TRBJ1-2; D is unclear. V was shortened by 1 base and J by 2 bases, with 11 bases between the two germline ends. In germline, CDR1 is SEHNR, CDR2 FQNEAQ (reference sequence). The CDR3 extends over 15 amino acids. The CDR3 loop reads CASSLEFTANYGYTF. The CDR3 coding sequence is TGTGCCAGCAGCTTAGAGTTTACGGCGAACTATGGCTACACCTTC.

The chain uses TRBV7-6 and TRBJ1-6; no clear D. This CDR3 has 16 residues. Germline V CDR1 and CDR2: SGHVS, FNYEAQ. Trimming left V 1 base short and J 6 bases short, with 13 bases between. CDR3 loop: CASSLDFRTINSPLHF. CDR3 bases: TGTGCCAGCAGCTTAGATTTTAGGACGATTAATTCACCCCTCCACTTT.

The chain is built from TRBV7-9 and TRBJ2-7; D is tentatively TRBD1 or TRBD2 (6 bases each). The ends were cut back, 4 bases at V and 0 bases at J, with 19 bases in the middle. This CDR3 spans 17 amino acids. Germline CDR1 is SEHNR and CDR2 is FQNEAQ (reference sequence). The CDR3 DNA follows: TGTGCCAGCAGCTCCGGAGGGGGGCCCACTTTCTCCTACGAGCAGTACTTC. Protein sequence: CASSSGGGPTFSYEQYF.

The chain carries TRBV9 and TRBJ2-2; TRBD1 matches 7 bases. Germline V CDR1 and CDR2: SGDLS, YYNGEE. V was clipped by 0 bases and J by 3 bases; unmatched bases: 5. The CDR3 has 16 amino acids. The CDR3 bases are TGTGCCAGCAGCGTAGCACGACAGGGTGACACCGGGGAGCTGTTTTTT. Residues: CASSVARQGDTGELFF.

This CDR3 is CASSSMGGAGDTQYF. DNA for the CDR3: TGTGCCAGCAGCTCAATGGGGGGGGCTGGAGATACGCAGTATTTT. The rearrangement joins TRBV7-2 to TRBJ2-3, with D tentatively TRBD2 (7 bases). CDR1 and CDR2 from the germline V gene are SGHTA and FQGNSA. The CDR3 runs to 15 residues. Trimming took off 4 bases at V and 5 bases at J, with 16 bases between the two ends.

The J gene is TRBJ2-5, the V gene TRBV2, with D perhaps TRBD2 (5 bases). The CDR3 is 15 amino acids. Germline V gives CDR1 SNHLY, CDR2 FYNNEI. Trimming took 7 bases from V and 3 from J, leaving 18 bases between them. This chain's CDR3 is CASNPEGGPKETQYF. The CDR3 DNA reads TGTGCCAGCAACCCCGAGGGCGGGCCCAAAGAGACCCAGTACTTC. The full variable domain, in which reference TRBV2 and TRBJ2-5 provide the parts outside the CDR3, is EPEVTQTPSHQVTQMGQEVILRCVPISNHLYFYWYRQILGQKVEFLVSFYNNEISEKSEIFDDQFSVERPDGSNFTLKIRSTKLEDSAMYFCASNPEGGPKETQYFGPGTRLLVL.

The CDR3 loop reads CASSQEEPNGGEQFF. The DNA for the CDR3 is TGTGCCAGCAGCCAAGAGGAGCCGAACGGGGGTGAGCAGTTCTTC. The chain uses TRBV4-2 and TRBJ2-1; D possibly corresponds to TRBD2 (6 bases). V shed 0 bases and J shed 9 bases, with 15 bases lying between them. From germline, CDR1 is LGHNA and CDR2 YNFKEQ. This CDR3 is 15 amino acids long.

The chain recombines TRBV10-2 with TRBJ2-7; D gene unclear. This CDR3 comprises 12 residues. From germline, CDR1 is WSHSY and CDR2 SAAADI. V was pared by 7 bases and J by 4 bases, with 11 bases between. CDR3 DNA: TGCGCCAGCATCGGCACCGAGTACGAGCAGTACTTC. This translates into CASIGTEYEQYF.

This clonotype has only a few counts. CDR3 nucleotide sequence: TGTGCCAGCAGTCATCGAGGGGCATACAATGAGCAGTTCTTC. This codes for CASSHRGAYNEQFF. The chain links TRBV27 to TRBJ2-1; TRBD1 or TRBD2 may be the D gene (5 bases each). There are 14 residues in the CDR3. Trimming took off 5 bases at V and 4 bases at J, with 12 bases between the two ends. The germline V gene encodes CDR1 MNHEY and CDR2 SMNVEV (reference sequence).

V is TRBV15 and J is TRBJ1-4, with 7 positions matching TRBD1. The CDR3 runs to 14 residues. Germline V lookup: CDR1 LNHNV, CDR2 YYDKDF (reference sequence). With V trimmed by 3 bases and J by 4 bases, 2 bases remained unmatched. The CDR3 reads CATSRGQINEKLFF. In DNA form, the CDR3 reads TGTGCCACCAGCAGGGGACAGATTAATGAAAAACTGTTTTTT. The entire variable domain, with the rest obtained from reference TRBV15 and TRBJ1-4, is as follows: DAMVIQNPRYQVTQFGKPVTLSCSQTLNHNVMYWYQQKSSQAPKLLFHYYDKDFNNEADTPDNFQSRRPNTSFCFLDIRSPGLGDTAMYLCATSRGQINEKLFFGSGTQLSVL.

The J gene is TRBJ1-1, the V gene TRBV27; D may be TRBD1 (5 bases). Looked up from germline, CDR1 is MNHEY and CDR2 is SMNVEV (reference sequence). V shed 5 bases and J shed 2 bases, with 12 bases lying between them. The CDR3 length is 14 residues. CDR3 residues: CASSQGGVNTEAFF. The CDR3, as DNA: TGTGCCAGCAGTCAGGGAGGGGTCAACACTGAAGCTTTCTTT.

The J gene is TRBJ2-5, the V gene TRBV24-1; no reliable D call. Per germline, CDR1 KGHDR and CDR2 SFDVKD. Trimming cost V 7 bases and J 4 bases, with 12 bases left between them. The CDR3 length is 13 residues. The CDR3 DNA reads TGTGCCACCAGAGGGTCGGCAGGAGAGACCCAGTACTTC. Protein: CATRGSAGETQYF.

This clonotype came up a few times. The J gene is TRBJ2-3, the V gene TRBV7-9, with a weak D call TRBD2 (7 bases). This CDR3 has 17 amino acids. Germline V CDR1 and CDR2: SEHNR, FQNEAQ (reference sequence). V was shortened by 2 bases and J by 2 bases, with 17 bases between the two germline ends. CDR3 amino acids: CASSLMKGGETTDTQYF. CDR3 bases: TGTGCCAGCAGCTTAATGAAGGGGGGGGAGACCACAGATACGCAGTATTTT.

This clonotype has just a few counts. V gene TRBV5-6 combines with J gene TRBJ2-6; TRBD1 matches at 8 bases. The CDR3 runs 21 residues. Germline V gene data show CDR1 as SGHDT and CDR2 as YYEEEE. V was clipped by 0 bases and J by 0 bases; unmatched bases: 14. The CDR3 loop reads CASSLAGRGLISVSGANVLTF. CDR3 coding DNA: TGTGCCAGCAGCTTGGCCGGCAGGGGGCTTATTTCGGTCTCTGGGGCCAACGTCCTGACTTTC.

The CDR3 region is CASSLSGPDETQYF. The CDR3 nucleotides read TGTGCCAGCAGTTTATCGGGTCCGGATGAGACCCAGTACTTC. V gene TRBV27 combines with J gene TRBJ2-5, with unresolved D. The CDR3 consists of 14 residues. Germline-derived CDR1 and CDR2 are MNHEY and SMNVEV (reference sequence). V was clipped by 0 bases and J by 5 bases, with 10 bases between them.

This rearrangement joins TRBV9 to TRBJ2-5; 10 nucleotides align to TRBD1. V lost 4 bases and J lost 1; bases outside the gene matches: 7. Germline loops: CDR1 SGDLS, CDR2 YYNGEE. CDR3 length: 16 amino acids. The CDR3 region has the DNA TGTGCCAGCAGCACCCGGACAGGGGGAGGCCAAGAGACCCAGTACTTC. Its translation: CASSTRTGGGQETQYF.

A few counts support this clonotype. At one of its ends the junction is not consistent with the germline gene, which may arise from a read error. The V gene is TRBV7-6, the J gene TRBJ2-1; 12 bases align to TRBD2. The germline gives CDR1 SGHVS, CDR2 FNYEAQ. The CDR3 consists of 17 residues. The CDR3 is CASSLGASGGARNEQFF. CDR3 sequence (DNA): TGTGCTAGCAGCCTAGGGGCTAGCGGGGGGGCTAGGAATGAGCAGTTCTTC.

The chain couples TRBV28 to TRBJ1-2; 11 nucleotides line up with TRBD1. Germline V lookup: CDR1 MDHEN, CDR2 SYDVKM. Trimming removed 3 bases from V and 4 bases from J; junction bases left unmatched: 4. The CDR3 has 15 amino acids. CDR3 coding DNA: TGTGCCAGCAGTTTGCGTGGACAGGGGGCCTATGGCTACACCTTC. Translated, it gives CASSLRGQGAYGYTF.

The genes are TRBV5-1 and TRBJ2-1; D ambiguous. Germline assignment: CDR1 SGHRS and CDR2 YFSETQ. V shed 1 base and J shed 0 bases, with 8 bases lying between them. The CDR3 runs to 15 residues. The CDR3 coding sequence is TGCGCCAGCAGCTTGCGTGCTTTCTCCTACAATGAGCAGTTCTTC. This translates into CASSLRAFSYNEQFF. The complete variable domain, with remaining parts taken from reference TRBV5-1 and TRBJ2-1, reads KAGVTQTPRYLIKTRGQQVTLSCSPISGHRSVSWYQQTPGQGLQFLFEYFSETQRNKGNFPGRFSGRQFSNSRSEMNVSTLELGDSALYLCASSLRAFSYNEQFFGPGTRLTVL.

This clonotype has only a few counts. The chain uses TRBV5-1 and TRBJ2-7; 11 bases agree with TRBD1. Trimming removed 6 bases from V and 5 bases from J; junction bases left unmatched: 4. The CDR3 runs 13 residues. CDR1 and CDR2 from the germline V gene are SGHRS and YFSETQ. CDR3 sequence: CASTGQGVNEQYF. In DNA, the CDR3 is TGCGCCAGCACGGGACAGGGGGTCAACGAGCAGTACTTC.

In its sample, this clonotype was seen a few times. The chain is built from TRBV6-1 and TRBJ1-3, with unresolved D. The CDR3 totals 12 residues. Trimming cost V 7 bases and J 4 bases, with 8 bases left between them. From germline, CDR1 is MNHNS and CDR2 SASEGT. CDR3 amino acids: CASIGRGNTIYF. For the CDR3, the DNA is TGTGCCAGCATTGGGAGGGGAAACACCATATATTTT.

This clonotype was seen a handful of times. The chain is built from TRBV15 and TRBJ1-1, with 8 bases that match TRBD1. With V trimmed by 0 bases and J by 9 bases, 9 bases remained unmatched. The germline V gene has CDR1 LNHNV and CDR2 YYDKDF (reference sequence). The CDR3 contains 15 residues. The CDR3 reads CATSRDRGQSRKAFF. DNA of the CDR3: TGTGCCACCAGCAGAGACAGGGGGCAATCGCGTAAAGCTTTCTTT.

The chain carries TRBV5-5 and TRBJ2-7; D gene uncertain. The germline V and J ends were trimmed by 10 bases and 2 bases, with 16 bases remaining between them. Germline CDR1 reads SGHKS; CDR2 reads YYEKEE (reference sequence). The CDR3 sequence is 13 residues long. The CDR3 loop reads CASSTRAPYEQYV. CDR3 DNA sequence: TGTGCCTCGTCGACACGGGCCCCCTACGAGCAGTACGTC.

This clonotype has at least ten counts. The CDR3 DNA reads as TGTGCCAGCAGTGAATACAGAATGAACACTGAAGCTTTCTTT. This codes for CASSEYRMNTEAFF. The gene calls are TRBV6-1 and TRBJ1-1; D gene uncertain. This CDR3 is built from 14 residues. CDR1 is MNHNS and CDR2 is SASEGT in the germline V gene. V gave up 2 bases and J gave up 0 bases, with 7 bases separating them.

The chain joins TRBV7-4 to TRBJ1-2; 7 nucleotides line up with TRBD1. Germline CDR1 and CDR2: SGHVT and SQSDAQ. The CDR3 consists of 13 residues. With V trimmed by 2 bases and J by 6 bases, 3 bases remained unmatched. In DNA, the CDR3 is TGTGCCAGCAGCTTAAACAGGGGTGATGGCTACACCTTC. Amino acid sequence: CASSLNRGDGYTF.

V and J are TRBV7-6 and TRBJ1-4; TRBD1 matches 7 bases. The CDR3 totals 19 residues. After removal of 5 bases from V and 3 bases from J, the junction contained 18 bases not matched to a gene. Germline V gene sequence: CDR1 SGHVS, CDR2 FNYEAQ. The CDR3 sequence is CASSPISMGQKHPNEKLFF. CDR3 bases: TGTGCCAGCAGCCCCATTAGTATGGGACAGAAACACCCTAATGAAAAACTGTTTTTT. The entire variable domain, with the rest obtained from reference TRBV7-6 and TRBJ1-4, is as follows: GAGVSQSPRYKVTKRGQDVALRCDPISGHVSLYWYRQALGQGPEFLTYFNYEAQQDKSGLPNDRFSAERPEGSISTLTIQRTEQRDSAMYRCASSPISMGQKHPNEKLFFGSGTQLSVL.

This clonotype came up a few times. The genes are TRBV7-9 and TRBJ1-2; D is unclear. CDR3 length: 11 residues. Germline loops: CDR1 SEHNR, CDR2 FQNEAQ (reference sequence). Trimming left V 8 bases short and J 1 base short, with 5 bases between. CDR3: CASLDNYGYTF. The CDR3 DNA follows: TGTGCCAGCTTGGATAACTATGGCTACACCTTC.

This clonotype turned up a few times. The rearrangement joins TRBV7-8 to TRBJ1-2; D perhaps matches TRBD1 (5 bases). V lost 1 base and J 5 bases, leaving 17 bases between the germline ends. The CDR3 contains 16 residues. In germline, CDR1 is SGHVS, CDR2 FQNEAQ. The CDR3 is CASSLVSGPKIYGYTF. CDR3 in DNA: TGTGCCAGCAGCTTAGTATCGGGACCGAAAATTTATGGCTACACCTTC.

This clonotype was recorded many times. The rearrangement links TRBV4-3 to TRBJ1-2; maybe TRBD1 (5 bases). Looked up from germline, CDR1 is LGHNA and CDR2 is YSLEER. This CDR3 comprises 13 residues. V lost 3 bases, J lost 2 bases, and 7 bases lay in between. The CDR3 nucleotides are TGCGCCAGCAGCCAGGGGACCAACTATGGCTACACCTTC. It specifies CASSQGTNYGYTF.